A selection of T cell receptor beta chains follows, all from one sample in a study of T-cell reconstitution after alpha-beta-depleted transplantation in children. TCRdb fed the PCR reads into MiXCR, producing one record per CDR3 protein. The sample lists about 300,000 distinct CDR3 sequences, 6.5% to 9% occurring once. Sequenced here: peripheral blood, sampled 360 days after TCRalphabeta/CD19-depleted stem cell transplant. Receptors were obtained from a female patient under 10 years old who had a stem cell transplant for Fanconi anemia, so the T cells may come from the graft donor. CDR3s include the opening cysteine and the closing phenylalanine or tryptophan. D genes are given only for firm matches. Only some rows state a clone size, as once, few, many or a class for expanded clones.

TRBD2	many	TRBV20-1	TRBJ2-5	CSARPSGQETQYF	TGCAGTGCTAGACCTAGCGGGCAAGAGACCCAGTACTTC
-	few	TRBV11-1	TRBJ2-1	CASSLASYRRGDSYNEQFF	TGTGCCAGCAGCTTAGCGTCTTATCGTCGGGGAGACTCCTACAATGAGCAGTTCTTC
TRBD2	-	TRBV5-1	TRBJ2-1	CASSRWTSGVGEQFF	TGCGCCAGCAGCCGATGGACTAGCGGGGTAGGGGAGCAGTTCTTC
-	many	TRBV6-5	TRBJ1-5	CASSYSDPQGRINQPQHF	TGTGCCAGCAGTTACTCGGATCCCCAAGGGAGAATCAATCAGCCCCAGCATTTT
-	many	TRBV15	TRBJ2-7	CATSRYPGERSDYEQYF	TGTGCCACCAGCAGATACCCGGGAGAGAGGTCGGACTACGAGCAGTACTTC
-	few	TRBV4-1	TRBJ2-7	CASSQALKTYEQYF	TGCGCCAGCAGCCAAGCGTTGAAAACCTACGAGCAGTACTTC
-	-	TRBV10-3	TRBJ1-1	CAISESSALGTEAFF	TGTGCCATCAGTGAGTCGAGCGCCCTGGGCACTGAAGCTTTCTTT
-	many	TRBV12-3/TRBV12-4	TRBJ1-4	CASSIGRPATNEKLFF	TGTGCCAGCAGCATCGGACGGCCTGCAACTAATGAAAAACTGTTTTTT
-	many	TRBV20-1	TRBJ2-7	CSASPGPSYEQYF	TGCAGTGCCTCACCGGGACCATCGTACGAGCAGTACTTC
TRBD1	-	TRBV6-2/TRBV6-3	TRBJ1-5	CASSRDRGSRNQPQHF	TGTGCCAGCAGCCGGGACAGGGGGAGTCGCAATCAGCCCCAGCATTTT
TRBD1	many	TRBV6-5	TRBJ2-1	CASSYSPRGNEQFF	TGTGCCAGCAGTTATTCCCCCAGGGGGAATGAGCAGTTCTTC
TRBD1	many	TRBV12-3/TRBV12-4	TRBJ2-7	CASSLDRGGPYEQYF	TGTGCCAGCAGTTTGGACAGGGGAGGTCCGTACGAGCAGTACTTC
TRBD2	many	TRBV9	TRBJ2-7	CASSPLIGLAGDEQYF	TGTGCCAGCAGCCCCTTGATAGGACTAGCGGGAGACGAGCAGTACTTC
-	-	TRBV7-9	TRBJ2-5	CASSLGSGVSETQYF	TGTGCCAGCAGCTTAGGGTCAGGGGTGAGCGAGACCCAGTACTTC
-	many	TRBV12-3/TRBV12-4	TRBJ2-7	CASSFGIDEQYF	TGTGCCAGCAGTTTCGGTATTGACGAGCAGTACTTC
-	many	TRBV28	TRBJ2-2	CASKDSNTGELFF	TGTGCCAGCAAGGATTCGAACACCGGGGAGCTGTTTTTT
TRBD1	few	TRBV10-3	TRBJ2-2	CAIRGQGSDPAGELFF	TGTGCCATCAGGGGACAGGGTAGCGACCCCGCCGGGGAGCTGTTTTTT
TRBD1	many	TRBV6-4	TRBJ2-5	CASSYWGTDKQETQYF	TGTGCCAGCAGTTATTGGGGGACAGACAAGCAAGAGACCCAGTACTTC
-	many	TRBV20-1	TRBJ2-7	CSGQRDMGYEQYF	TGCAGTGGACAGCGGGACATGGGGTACGAGCAGTACTTC
-	many	TRBV6-2/TRBV6-3	TRBJ1-2	CASSFTAGQPYGYTF	TGTGCCAGCAGTTTCACCGCGGGCCAGCCCTATGGCTACACCTTC
TRBD2	many	TRBV5-1	TRBJ2-5	CASSFRGVNQETQYF	TGCGCCAGCAGCTTTCGGGGGGTAAACCAAGAGACCCAGTACTTC
TRBD1	few	TRBV10-3	TRBJ1-1	CAISLRQGRTEAFF	TGTGCCATCAGCCTCAGACAGGGTAGAACTGAAGCTTTCTTT
-	few	TRBV29-1	TRBJ1-1	CSGGRETEAFF	TGCAGCGGGGGGAGGGAGACTGAAGCTTTCTTT
-	many	TRBV12-3/TRBV12-4	TRBJ1-2	CASSPQTLYGYTF	TGTGCCAGCAGTCCACAGACCCTCTATGGCTACACCTTC
-	many	TRBV12-3/TRBV12-4	TRBJ2-1	CASSLARGGVNEQFF	TGTGCCAGCAGTTTAGCGCGGGGAGGAGTAAATGAGCAGTTCTTC
-	few	TRBV28	TRBJ2-2	CASSRAGRTGELFF	TGTGCCAGCAGTCGGGCAGGGCGGACCGGGGAGCTGTTTTTT
TRBD2	many	TRBV20-1	TRBJ2-1	CSARGLAGAGEQFF	TGCAGTGCTAGAGGACTAGCGGGAGCCGGGGAGCAGTTCTTC
TRBD1	many	TRBV7-9	TRBJ2-1	CASSLSYRDRGHEQFF	TGTGCCAGCAGCTTATCCTACCGGGACAGGGGCCATGAGCAGTTCTTC
TRBD1	few	TRBV7-9	TRBJ1-5	CASSPDRGLGQPQHF	TGTGCCAGCAGCCCGGACAGGGGGCTGGGTCAGCCCCAGCATTTT
-	-	TRBV3-1	TRBJ2-1	CASSLDRSVEQFF	TGTGCCAGCAGCTTGGACCGGTCCGTTGAGCAGTTCTTC
TRBD1	many	TRBV12-3/TRBV12-4	TRBJ1-5	CASRIRQGGLYQPQHF	TGTGCCAGCAGAATACGACAGGGGGGGCTTTATCAGCCCCAGCATTTT
-	many	TRBV28	TRBJ2-5	CASRPAGQIRWKTQYF	TGTGCCAGCAGGCCAGCGGGACAGATCCGTTGGAAGACCCAGTACTTC
-	-	TRBV7-7	TRBJ2-2	CASSQQATGELFF	TGTGCCAGCAGCCAACAAGCGACCGGGGAGCTGTTTTTT
-	many	TRBV12-3/TRBV12-4	TRBJ1-1	CASSRSRVMNTEAFF	TGTGCCAGCAGTCGAAGCAGAGTCATGAACACTGAAGCTTTCTTT
-	many	TRBV10-3	TRBJ2-3	CAIRGTDTQYF	TGTGCCATCAGGGGGACAGATACGCAGTATTTT
-	many	TRBV7-9	TRBJ2-1	CASRKLSFQPEQFF	TGTGCCAGCAGAAAACTAAGCTTTCAGCCTGAGCAGTTCTTC
TRBD2	-	TRBV6-1	TRBJ2-5	CASSGTSGREETQYF	TGTGCCAGCAGTGGGACTAGCGGGAGGGAGGAGACCCAGTACTTC
-	many	TRBV29-1	TRBJ2-5	CSVVPRGAETQYF	TGCAGCGTTGTGCCCCGCGGGGCCGAGACCCAGTACTTC
-	few	TRBV28	TRBJ1-2	CAILVTGPRGNYGYTF	TGTGCCATCCTGGTAACAGGGCCACGCGGTAACTATGGCTACACCTTC
-	many	TRBV25-1	TRBJ1-1	CASSEFGRAEAFF	TGTGCCAGCAGTGAATTCGGAAGGGCTGAAGCTTTCTTT
-	many	TRBV2	TRBJ2-7	CASSSGLQYEQYF	TGTGCCAGCAGTTCCGGACTACAGTACGAGCAGTACTTC
-	-	TRBV3-1	TRBJ2-3	CASSQGRDSLTDTQYF	TGTGCCAGCAGCCAGGGAAGGGACTCTCTCACAGATACGCAGTATTTT
-	-	TRBV28	TRBJ1-2	CASRTRAPYGYTF	TGTGCCAGCAGAACAAGGGCCCCCTATGGCTACACCTTC
TRBD1	-	TRBV7-9	TRBJ1-3	CASSSTTGLEHTIYF	TGTGCCAGCAGCTCCACGACAGGGCTGGAACACACCATATATTTT
-	many	TRBV7-2	TRBJ1-1	CAGGDDINTEAFF	TGTGCAGGAGGGGACGACATAAACACTGAAGCTTTCTTT
TRBD2	many	TRBV4-2	TRBJ2-1	CASSQDLGGLAGSLVKHNEQFF	TGTGCCAGCAGCCAAGATTTAGGGGGACTAGCGGGATCTTTGGTCAAGCACAATGAGCAGTTCTTC
TRBD1	few	TRBV10-3	TRBJ2-3	CATCDRQGATDTQYF	TGTGCCACCTGTGACCGACAGGGGGCTACAGATACGCAGTATTTT
-	many	TRBV10-2	TRBJ1-1	CASRGENQNTEAFF	TGCGCCAGCAGGGGGGAAAATCAGAACACTGAAGCTTTCTTT
-	many	TRBV4-1	TRBJ2-7	CASSPPDRPFKEQYF	TGCGCCAGCAGCCCCCCGGACAGACCGTTTAAGGAGCAGTACTTC
TRBD2	-	TRBV27	TRBJ2-5	CASSLTSGGRETQYF	TGTGCCAGCAGTTTAACTAGCGGGGGGCGAGAGACCCAGTACTTC
TRBD2	-	TRBV28	TRBJ2-7	CATKVWGGTGNRYEQYF	TGTGCCACTAAAGTTTGGGGGGGAACAGGTAACAGATACGAGCAGTACTTC
-	-	TRBV5-4	TRBJ2-3	CASSLSTGSTDTQYF	TGTGCCAGCAGCTTGTCGACAGGTAGCACAGATACGCAGTATTTT
TRBD1	many	TRBV5-1	TRBJ2-5	CASSLQGQGSEETQYF	TGCGCCAGCAGCTTACAGGGACAGGGGAGCGAAGAGACCCAGTACTTC
-	few	TRBV15	TRBJ1-2	CATSRDSDFNYGYTF	TGTGCCACCAGCAGAGATTCGGATTTTAACTATGGCTACACCTTC
TRBD2	-	TRBV25-1	TRBJ2-2	CASSAERTSGRSTGELFF	TGTGCCAGCAGTGCCGAAAGGACTAGCGGGAGGTCCACCGGGGAGCTGTTTTTT